The entry below gives a single T cell receptor (beta chain) sequence along with its context. Each exposed participant met a COVID-19 case in the 2 weeks preceding study entry. As handled by the study authors: Using reference gene primer amplification, nucleated cell counts were estimated. Sequencing used immunoSEQ multiplex PCR; TCRdb keeps in-frame clones, though not all of them. V, J and clone size are taken as reported in that table, and D and trimming were inferred from the DNA itself. Of 200,000 to 250,000 clones in the sample, around 90% were seen once. This entry comes from a study of blood T cell repertoires in COVID-19. The receptor's source is a man aged 25-45 years who had been exposed to COVID-19. Sequences were obtained from PBMCs or T cells enriched from blood (not recorded which).

The CDR3 spells CASSQGGGAGGYTF. The CDR3 DNA reads as TGTGCCAGTAGCCAGGGCGGGGGCGCCGGAGGCTACACCTTC. The chain recombines TRBV19 with TRBJ1-2, with D tentatively TRBD1 (6 bases). This CDR3 spans 14 amino acids. Germline CDR1 is LNHDA and CDR2 is SQIVND (reference sequence). Deletions cut 6 bases from V and 8 bases from J, with 19 bases between.